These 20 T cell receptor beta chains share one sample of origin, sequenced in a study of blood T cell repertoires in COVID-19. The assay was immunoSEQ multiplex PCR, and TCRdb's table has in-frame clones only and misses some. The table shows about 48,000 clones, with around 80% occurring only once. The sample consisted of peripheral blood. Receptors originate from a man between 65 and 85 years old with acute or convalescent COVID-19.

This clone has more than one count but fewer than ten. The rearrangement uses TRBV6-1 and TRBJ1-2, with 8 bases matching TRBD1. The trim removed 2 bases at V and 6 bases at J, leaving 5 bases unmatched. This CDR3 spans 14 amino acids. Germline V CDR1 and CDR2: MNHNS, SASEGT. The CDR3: CASSEPYRGDGYTF. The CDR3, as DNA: TGTGCCAGCAGTGAACCGTACAGGGGGGATGGCTACACCTTC.

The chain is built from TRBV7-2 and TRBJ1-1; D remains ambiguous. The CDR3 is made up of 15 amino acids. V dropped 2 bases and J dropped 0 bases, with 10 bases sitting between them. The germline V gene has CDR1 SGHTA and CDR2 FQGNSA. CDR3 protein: CASSLTSSLNTEAFF. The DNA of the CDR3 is TGTGCCAGCAGCTTAACAAGTTCCCTGAACACTGAAGCTTTCTTT. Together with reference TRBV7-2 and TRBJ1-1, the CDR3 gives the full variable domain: GAGVSQSPSNKVTEKGKDVELRCDPISGHTALYWYRQSLGQGLEFLIYFQGNSAPDKSGLPSDRFSAERTGGSVSTLTIQRTQQEDSAVYLCASSLTSSLNTEAFFGQGTRLTVV.

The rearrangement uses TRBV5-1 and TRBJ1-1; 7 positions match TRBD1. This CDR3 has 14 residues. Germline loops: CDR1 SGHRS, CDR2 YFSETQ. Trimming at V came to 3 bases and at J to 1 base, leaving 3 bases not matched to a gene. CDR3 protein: CASSSQGTNTEAFF. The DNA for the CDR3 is TGCGCCAGCAGCTCACAGGGGACGAACACTGAAGCTTTCTTT.

The CDR3 sequence: CASSPGLASTDTQYF. The CDR3 nucleotides are TGTGCCAGCAGTCCCGGACTAGCGAGCACAGATACGCAGTATTTT. The gene calls are TRBV11-3 and TRBJ2-3, with 9 bases fitting TRBD2. The CDR3 contains 15 residues. Germline assignment: CDR1 SGHNT and CDR2 YENEEA. The junction had 4 bases not matched to a gene; V was cut back by 6 bases and J by 0 bases.

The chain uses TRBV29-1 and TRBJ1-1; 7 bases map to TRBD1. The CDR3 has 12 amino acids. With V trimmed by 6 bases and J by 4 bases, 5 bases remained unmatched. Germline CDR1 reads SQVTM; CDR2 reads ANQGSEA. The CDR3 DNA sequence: TGCAGCGTCATGACAGGGAGCACTGAAGCTTTCTTT. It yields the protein CSVMTGSTEAFF.

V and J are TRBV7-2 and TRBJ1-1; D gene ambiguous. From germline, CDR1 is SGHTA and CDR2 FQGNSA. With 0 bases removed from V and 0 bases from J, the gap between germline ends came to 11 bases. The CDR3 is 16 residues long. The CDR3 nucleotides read TGTGCCAGCAGCTTAGCAGGCGGATCCATGAACACTGAAGCTTTCTTT. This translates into CASSLAGGSMNTEAFF.

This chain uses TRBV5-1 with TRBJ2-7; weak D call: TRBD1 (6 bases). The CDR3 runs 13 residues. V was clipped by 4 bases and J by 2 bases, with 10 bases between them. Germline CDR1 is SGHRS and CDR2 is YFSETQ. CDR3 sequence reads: CASSETGTYEQYF. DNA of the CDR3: TGCGCCAGCAGCGAGACAGGTACCTACGAGCAGTACTTC.

The CDR3 DNA follows: TGTGCCAGCACACGACGGGACACTGGAAACACCATATATTTT. Protein product: CASTRRDTGNTIYF. The chain recombines TRBV6-5 with TRBJ1-3; TRBD1 might be the D (6 bases). The CDR3 sequence is 14 residues long. The germline CDR1 and CDR2 sequences are MNHEY and SVGAGI. V lost 7 bases to trimming and J lost 2 bases, with 12 bases between them.

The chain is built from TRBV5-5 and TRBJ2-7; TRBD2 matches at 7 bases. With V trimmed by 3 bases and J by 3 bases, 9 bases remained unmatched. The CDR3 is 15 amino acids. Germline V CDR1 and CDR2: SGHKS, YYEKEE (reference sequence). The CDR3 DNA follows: TGTGCCAGCAGCTCGACGGGACGGGGGGTCTACGAGCAGTACTTC. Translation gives CASSSTGRGVYEQYF.

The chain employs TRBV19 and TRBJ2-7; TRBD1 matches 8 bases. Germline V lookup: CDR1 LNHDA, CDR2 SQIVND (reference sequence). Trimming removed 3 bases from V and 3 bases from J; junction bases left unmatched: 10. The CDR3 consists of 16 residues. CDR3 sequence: CASSIGISRGLYEQYF. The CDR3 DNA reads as TGTGCCAGTAGTATCGGGATCAGCAGGGGGCTCTACGAGCAGTACTTC.

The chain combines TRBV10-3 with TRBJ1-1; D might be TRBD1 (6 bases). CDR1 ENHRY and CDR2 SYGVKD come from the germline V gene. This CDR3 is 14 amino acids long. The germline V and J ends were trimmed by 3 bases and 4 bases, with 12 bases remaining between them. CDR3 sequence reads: CAISDTGKATEAFF. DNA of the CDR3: TGTGCCATCAGTGACACAGGGAAAGCCACTGAAGCTTTCTTT.

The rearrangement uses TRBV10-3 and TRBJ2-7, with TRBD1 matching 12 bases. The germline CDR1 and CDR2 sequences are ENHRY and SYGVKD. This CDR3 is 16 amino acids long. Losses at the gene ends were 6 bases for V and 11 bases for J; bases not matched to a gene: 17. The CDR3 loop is CAIRPGQGAMPAIEYF. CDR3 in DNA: TGTGCCATCAGGCCGGGACAGGGGGCGATGCCGGCCATAGAGTACTTC.

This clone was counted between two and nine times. The CDR3: CASSSEQGNRNIQYF. The CDR3 DNA reads as TGTGCCAGCAGCTCTGAACAGGGTAATCGAAACATTCAGTACTTC. The rearrangement uses TRBV7-9 and TRBJ2-4, with D possibly matching TRBD1 (6 bases). Between the trimmed V and J ends, which lost 4 bases and 6 bases, there was a span of 16 bases. Germline CDR1 SEHNR, CDR2 FQNEAQ (reference sequence). The CDR3 loop spans 15 amino acids.

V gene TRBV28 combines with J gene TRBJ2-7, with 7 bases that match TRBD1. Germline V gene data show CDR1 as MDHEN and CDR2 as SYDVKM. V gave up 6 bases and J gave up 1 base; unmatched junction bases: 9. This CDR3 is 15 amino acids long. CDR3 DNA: TGTGCCAGCAGCCCAGGGACAGCAACATCCTACGAGCAGTACTTC. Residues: CASSPGTATSYEQYF.

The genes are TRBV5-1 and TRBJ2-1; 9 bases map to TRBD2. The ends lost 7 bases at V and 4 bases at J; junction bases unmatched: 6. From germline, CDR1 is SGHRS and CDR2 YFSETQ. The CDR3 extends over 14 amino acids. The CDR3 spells CASYLTSGYNEQFF. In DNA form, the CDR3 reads TGCGCCAGCTACCTGACTAGCGGATACAATGAGCAGTTCTTC. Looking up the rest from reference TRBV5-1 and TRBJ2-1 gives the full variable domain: KAGVTQTPRYLIKTRGQQVTLSCSPISGHRSVSWYQQTPGQGLQFLFEYFSETQRNKGNFPGRFSGRQFSNSRSEMNVSTLELGDSALYLCASYLTSGYNEQFFGPGTRLTVL.

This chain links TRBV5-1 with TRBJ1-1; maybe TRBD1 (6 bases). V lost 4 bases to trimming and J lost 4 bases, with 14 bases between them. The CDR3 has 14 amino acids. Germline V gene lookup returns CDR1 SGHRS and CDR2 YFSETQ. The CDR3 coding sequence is TGCGCCAGCAGCGGTCAACAGGGCGGCACTGAAGCTTTCTTT. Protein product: CASSGQQGGTEAFF.

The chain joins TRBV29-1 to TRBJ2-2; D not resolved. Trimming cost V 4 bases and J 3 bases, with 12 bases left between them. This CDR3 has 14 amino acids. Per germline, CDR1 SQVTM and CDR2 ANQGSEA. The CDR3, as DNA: TGCAGCGTTGTTTGGCAAGCGTACACCGGGGAGCTGTTTTTT. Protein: CSVVWQAYTGELFF.

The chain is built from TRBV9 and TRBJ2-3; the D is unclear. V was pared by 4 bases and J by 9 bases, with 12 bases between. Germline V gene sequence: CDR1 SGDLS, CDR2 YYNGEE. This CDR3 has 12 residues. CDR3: CASSSSSDTQYF. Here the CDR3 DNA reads TGTGCCAGCAGCTCCTCTAGTGACACGCAGTATTTT. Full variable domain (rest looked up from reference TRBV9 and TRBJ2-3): DSGVTQTPKHLITATGQRVTLRCSPRSGDLSVYWYQQSLDQGLQFLIQYYNGEERAKGNILERFSAQQFPDLHSELNLSSLELGDSALYFCASSSSSDTQYFGPGTRLTVL.

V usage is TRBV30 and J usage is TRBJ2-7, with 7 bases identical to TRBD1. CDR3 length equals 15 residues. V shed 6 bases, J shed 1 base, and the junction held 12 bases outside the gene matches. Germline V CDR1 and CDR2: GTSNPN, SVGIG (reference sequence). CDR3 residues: CACGGWDSPSYEQYF. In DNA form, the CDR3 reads TGTGCCTGTGGGGGCTGGGACAGCCCTTCCTACGAGCAGTACTTC.

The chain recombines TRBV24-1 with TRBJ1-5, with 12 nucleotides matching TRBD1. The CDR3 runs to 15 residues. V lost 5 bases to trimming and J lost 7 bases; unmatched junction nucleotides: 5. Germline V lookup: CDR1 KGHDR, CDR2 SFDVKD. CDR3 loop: CATSAGTGGGQPQHF. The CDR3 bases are TGTGCCACCAGTGCAGGGACAGGGGGCGGACAGCCCCAGCATTTT.